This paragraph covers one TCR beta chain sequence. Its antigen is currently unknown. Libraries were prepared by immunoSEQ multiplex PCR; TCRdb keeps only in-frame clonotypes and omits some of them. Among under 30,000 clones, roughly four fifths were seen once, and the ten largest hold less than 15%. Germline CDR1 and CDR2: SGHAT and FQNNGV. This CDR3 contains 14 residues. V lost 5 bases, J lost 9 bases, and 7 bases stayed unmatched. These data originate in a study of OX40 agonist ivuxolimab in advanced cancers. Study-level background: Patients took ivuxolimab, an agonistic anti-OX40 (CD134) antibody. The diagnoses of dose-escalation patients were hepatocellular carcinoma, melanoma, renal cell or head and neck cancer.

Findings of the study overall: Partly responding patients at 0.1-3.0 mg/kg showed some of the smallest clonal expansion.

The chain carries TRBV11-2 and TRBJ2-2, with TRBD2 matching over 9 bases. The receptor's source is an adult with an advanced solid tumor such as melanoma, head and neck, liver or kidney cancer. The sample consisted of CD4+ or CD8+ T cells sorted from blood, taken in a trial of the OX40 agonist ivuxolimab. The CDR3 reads CASSQSSGARELFF. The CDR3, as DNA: TGTGCCAGCAGCCAGTCTAGCGGGGCGAGGGAGCTGTTTTTT.